The clone carrying this TCR beta chain was recorded many times. CD8+CD4-CCR7+CD45RA+ cells were sorted as naive CD8 T cells. Germline values: CDR1 LGHNA, CDR2 YNFKEQ. The CDR3 is 16 residues long. Trimming pared 0 bases from V and 4 bases from J, leaving 13 bases between. These data are taken from a study of molecular identifiers for immune sequencing clone quantification. MiXCR, run by TCRdb on the PCR reads, gives a single entry per CDR3 protein. The sample carries under 600,000 distinct CDR3 sequences, 25% recorded once. The sequence came from a human donor in good health. Some libraries in this study had Jurkat cell RNA spiked in. Sequenced sample: naive CD8+ T cells from blood, with Jurkat cell RNA spiked in. The subset here: FACS-sorted CD8+CD4-CCR7+CD45RA+ naive T cells. The V call is TRBV4-2, the J call TRBJ1-5; TRBD1 might be the D (6 bases). For the CDR3, the DNA is TGTGCCAGCAGCCAAGATTTTACAGGGAGGAATCAGCCCCAGCATTTT. It is translated as CASSQDFTGRNQPQHF.